One and the same sample provided the 30 T cell receptor beta chains below, sequenced in a study of CD8+CD57+ T cells in acquired aplastic anemia. For CDR3 and TCR beta VDJ profiling, genomic DNA was the template used. TCRdb itself ran the reads through MiXCR, one entry per CDR3 protein. Of about 180,000 distinct CDR3 sequences in the sample, about 50% were seen once. Sequenced patients had shown CD8+CD57+ cell expansion by flow cytometry. Sequenced input: sorted CD4+, CD8+, or CD8+CD57+ T cells (not recorded which) from PBMCs. The receptors were sampled from a human donor with aplastic anemia.

Notes on this clonotype: Possible read error: a much larger clone is one base away. CDR3 loop: CASTRFRTGVWHDQYF. In DNA form, the CDR3 reads TGTGCCAGCACTAGATTTCGGACAGGGGTATGGCACGACCAGTACTTC. The chain has TRBV6-1 and TRBJ2-7; 9 bases fit TRBD1. The CDR3 is 16 residues long. Per germline, CDR1 MNHNS and CDR2 SASEGT.

This clonotype was detected ten times or more. The chain couples TRBV5-1 to TRBJ2-7; TRBD1 aligns across 7 bases. This CDR3 is built from 15 residues. Germline trimming cut 3 bases from V and 1 base from J; bases unmatched to any gene: 7. CDR1 SGHRS and CDR2 YFSETQ come from the germline V gene. For the CDR3, the DNA is TGCGCCAGCAGCTGGGGGACAGAGCCTTCCTACGAGCAGTACTTC. Its translation: CASSWGTEPSYEQYF.

The genes are TRBV28 and TRBJ2-3, with 7 positions matching TRBD2. The ends lost 5 bases at V and 1 base at J; junction bases unmatched: 15. Germline V gene sequence: CDR1 MDHEN, CDR2 SYDVKM. This CDR3 region has 18 residues. Here the CDR3 reads CASSTTSGAHGGTDTQYF. The CDR3 coding sequence is TGTGCCAGCAGTACAACCAGCGGGGCGCACGGAGGCACAGATACGCAGTATTTT.

The rearrangement uses TRBV7-6 and TRBJ1-4; 7 bases map to TRBD1. This CDR3 contains 15 residues. V gave up 5 bases and J gave up 5 bases; unmatched junction bases: 8. Germline V lookup: CDR1 SGHVS, CDR2 FNYEAQ. This chain's CDR3 is CASSQTGVGNEKLFF. Written as DNA, the CDR3 is TGTGCCAGCAGCCAAACAGGGGTAGGCAATGAAAAACTGTTTTTT.

The sample holds many counts of this clonotype. The junction shows a germline mismatch at one end, possibly a read error. The chain is built from TRBV19 and TRBJ2-3; 9 positions match TRBD2. This CDR3 comprises 15 residues. CDR1 LNHDA and CDR2 SQIVND come from the germline V gene (reference sequence). The CDR3 bases are TGTGCCAGTAGTGGGCGGACTAGCGCCACATATACGCAGTATTTT. Translating it yields CASSGRTSATYTQYF.

V usage is TRBV5-4 and J usage is TRBJ2-3, with D hard to call. Germline CDR1 reads SGHNT; CDR2 reads YYREEE (reference sequence). The CDR3 has 14 amino acids. V shed 3 bases and J shed 1 base, with 9 bases lying between them. CDR3 loop: CASSSRLGTDTQYF. CDR3 in DNA: TGTGCCAGCAGCTCACGATTAGGCACAGATACGCAGTATTTT. Drawing the rest from reference TRBV5-4 and TRBJ2-3, the complete variable domain is ETGVTQSPTHLIKTRGQQVTLRCSSQSGHNTVSWYQQALGQGPQFIFQYYREEENGRGNFPPRFSGLQFPNYSSELNVNALELDDSALYLCASSSRLGTDTQYFGPGTRLTVL.

The V gene is TRBV2, the J gene TRBJ1-6; 8 nucleotides agree with TRBD1. V was clipped by 6 bases and J by 10 bases; unmatched bases: 8. This CDR3 is 14 amino acids long. The V gene's germline CDR1 is SNHLY and CDR2 FYNNEI. The CDR3 region has the DNA TGTGCCAGCAGCGGAACAGGGGGGGAGTCACCCCTCCACTTT. It is translated as CASSGTGGESPLHF.

This clonotype was observed many times. This chain joins TRBV4-1 and TRBJ2-1; 10 bases align to TRBD1. V shed 2 bases, J shed 4 bases, and the junction held 5 bases outside the gene matches. The germline gives CDR1 MGHRA, CDR2 YSYEKL. This CDR3 has 16 residues. DNA for the CDR3: TGCGCCAGCAGCCAACATGACAGGGGGCATTACAATGAGCAGTTCTTC. Encoded protein: CASSQHDRGHYNEQFF.

This clonotype was observed a single time. The rearrangement links TRBV7-3 to TRBJ2-5; 8 nucleotides agree with TRBD2. The CDR3 covers 15 residues. Trimming cost V 5 bases and J 7 bases; bases outside gene matches: 12. In germline, CDR1 is SGHTA, CDR2 FQGTGA. In nucleotides, the CDR3 is TGTGCCAGCAGCCCCACGGGGGGGGGCCTAGGGACCCAGTACTTC. It yields the protein CASSPTGGGLGTQYF.

The chain has TRBV3-1 and TRBJ1-1; weak D call: TRBD1 (5 bases). The germline V gene has CDR1 LGHDT and CDR2 YNNKEL (reference sequence). This CDR3 comprises 15 residues. Trimming removed 4 bases from V and 4 bases from J, with 16 bases in between. CDR3 nucleotides: TGTGCCAGCAGCCCATGGGGGGAGGTGACCACTGAAGCTTTCTTT. Its protein is CASSPWGEVTTEAFF.

This chain connects TRBV7-3 to TRBJ2-3; 9 positions match TRBD2. With 11 bases clipped from V and 6 bases from J, the junction kept 9 bases outside the gene matches. The CDR3 spans 13 residues. Looked up from germline, CDR1 is SGHTA and CDR2 is FQGTGA. In nucleotides, the CDR3 is TGTGCCTGGGGGACTAGCCCGCGGGATACGCAGTATTTT. Encoded protein: CAWGTSPRDTQYF.

J is TRBJ2-5 and V is TRBV20-1; D is uncertain. Germline CDR1 and CDR2: DFQATT and SNEGSKA (reference sequence). The CDR3 runs to 12 residues. V was cut by 3 bases and J by 3 bases, with 8 bases left in between. The CDR3, as DNA: TGCAGTGCTAGTGACGGTGAAGAGACCCAGTACTTC. It yields the protein CSASDGEETQYF.

This clonotype has only a few counts. The CDR3 does not close with the conserved phenylalanine or tryptophan, likely indicating a read error. No DNA is shown, since the ends of the CDR3 on it are uncertain; the CDR3 is the one TCRdb lists. The rearrangement links TRBV29-1 to TRBJ2-6; TRBD1, the D gene given by the table, was not confirmed from the DNA. CDR1 SQVTM and CDR2 ANQGSEA come from the germline V gene. The CDR3 adds up to 17 amino acids, both ends counted. CDR3 sequence reads: CSVRWGGQGSGANVLKI.

V and J are TRBV5-6 and TRBJ2-5; 8 nucleotides match TRBD1. The CDR3 contains 14 residues. CDR1 is SGHDT and CDR2 is YYEEEE in the germline V gene. The V gene end was trimmed by 2 bases and the J gene end by 4 bases; junction bases not matched to a gene: 4. The CDR3 region has the DNA TGTGCCAGCAGCTTTCAGGGGGCGCGAGAGACCCAGTACTTC. This sequence encodes CASSFQGARETQYF. Combining the CDR3 with reference TRBV5-6 and TRBJ2-5 gives the whole variable domain DAGVTQSPTHLIKTRGQQVTLRCSPKSGHDTVSWYQQALGQGPQFIFQYYEEEERQRGNFPDRFSGHQFPNYSSELNVNALLLGDSALYLCASSFQGARETQYFGPGTRLLVL.

The sample holds many counts of this clonotype. The CDR3 DNA sequence: TGTGCCAGCAGCCTCGGGGGAGGCACTGAAGCTTTCTTT. Amino acids: CASSLGGGTEAFF. The chain links TRBV5-5 to TRBJ1-1, with D perhaps TRBD1 (5 bases). The CDR3 has 13 amino acids. V was trimmed by 4 bases and J by 4 bases, leaving 11 bases between them. Germline-derived CDR1 and CDR2 are SGHKS and YYEKEE (reference sequence).

The chain recombines TRBV2 with TRBJ1-2; 7 bases are a match to TRBD1. V shed 6 bases, J shed 2 bases, and the junction held 6 bases outside the gene matches. CDR3 length: 14 residues. The germline CDR1 and CDR2 sequences are SNHLY and FYNNEI. The CDR3 is CASRETGQNYGYTF. In DNA form, the CDR3 reads TGTGCCAGCAGGGAAACGGGACAGAACTATGGCTACACCTTC.

The chain couples TRBV11-2 to TRBJ2-1; the D gene is possibly TRBD2 (6 bases). Trimming stripped 2 bases from V and 7 bases from J, with 15 bases between. This CDR3 contains 15 residues. Looked up from germline, CDR1 is SGHAT and CDR2 is FQNNGV. This CDR3 reads CASSLRGSGANEQFF. In DNA, the CDR3 is TGTGCCAGCAGCTTACGGGGCTCGGGAGCAAATGAGCAGTTCTTC.

V gene TRBV29-1 combines with J gene TRBJ1-1, with TRBD1 as a possible D gene (6 bases). Germline assignment: CDR1 SQVTM and CDR2 ANQGSEA. This CDR3 comprises 13 residues. V lost 3 bases to trimming and J lost 0 bases, with 8 bases between them. The CDR3 DNA follows: TGCAGCGTTGACAGGGGTTTGAACACTGAAGCTTTCTTT. It yields the protein CSVDRGLNTEAFF.

Many counts were recorded for this clonotype. V gene TRBV9 combines with J gene TRBJ2-2; D unclear. The CDR3 has 13 residues. CDR1 SGDLS and CDR2 YYNGEE come from the germline V gene. V gave up 2 bases and J gave up 3 bases, with 5 bases separating them. The CDR3 reads CASSVDHTGELFF. The CDR3 region has the DNA TGTGCCAGCAGCGTCGACCACACCGGGGAGCTGTTTTTT.

This clonotype was detected many times. The chain has TRBV19 and TRBJ1-2, with D possibly matching TRBD1 (6 bases). The CDR3 consists of 15 residues. Per the germline V gene, CDR1 is LNHDA and CDR2 is SQIVND (reference sequence). Trimming stripped 5 bases from V and 8 bases from J, with 21 bases between. The DNA of the CDR3 is TGTGCCAGTAGTCCACCGACGGGACAAGGAAGCGGCTACACCTTC. This gives the protein CASSPPTGQGSGYTF.

This clonotype was seen only a few times. The rearrangement uses TRBV28 and TRBJ1-1; 7 bases map to TRBD1. The V gene end was trimmed by 5 bases and the J gene end by 4 bases; junction bases not matched to a gene: 10. CDR1 is MDHEN and CDR2 is SYDVKM in the germline V gene. The CDR3 sequence is 15 residues long. The CDR3 spells CASSLTTGRRTEAFF. Written as DNA, the CDR3 is TGTGCCAGCAGTCTGACGACAGGGCGGCGCACTGAAGCTTTCTTT.

This clonotype was recorded at least ten times. The gene calls are TRBV6-1 and TRBJ1-2; TRBD1 is a possible D gene (5 bases). Germline-derived CDR1 and CDR2 are MNHNS and SASEGT. CDR3 length: 12 residues. Trimming removed 6 bases from V and 10 bases from J, with 15 bases in between. The CDR3, as DNA: TGTGCCAGCAGAACCCTAACAGGTTCCTACACCTTC. This gives the protein CASRTLTGSYTF.

The chain uses TRBV19 and TRBJ1-1; 8 positions agree with TRBD1. This CDR3 is 15 amino acids long. The germline gives CDR1 LNHDA, CDR2 SQIVND (reference sequence). The trim removed 4 bases at V and 5 bases at J, leaving 9 bases unmatched. CDR3 sequence reads: CASSKGTGDRTEAFF. The CDR3 DNA reads as TGTGCCAGTAGTAAGGGGACAGGTGATCGAACTGAAGCTTTCTTT.

The chain links TRBV29-1 to TRBJ2-3; D is possibly TRBD2 (6 bases). The CDR3 is 15 residues long. Germline V CDR1 and CDR2: SQVTM, ANQGSEA. Deletions cut 0 bases from V and 3 bases from J, with 13 bases between. CDR3 loop: CSVEDLTGETDTQYF. CDR3 in DNA: TGCAGCGTTGAAGATCTGACGGGAGAGACAGATACGCAGTATTTT.

In regard to this clonotype: A read error may be the cause here, since a much bigger clone is one base away. The CDR3 reads CASGQYLRAGGNEKLFF. CDR3 nucleotide sequence: TGTGCCAGCGGCCAATACCTACGGGCAGGCGGTAATGAAAAACTGTTTTTT. This chain links TRBV14 with TRBJ1-4; D unresolved. The CDR3 runs 17 residues. Germline V gene sequence: CDR1 SGHDN, CDR2 FVKESK. Drawing the rest from reference TRBV14 and TRBJ1-4, the complete variable domain is EAGVTQFPSHSVIEKGQTVTLRCDPISGHDNLYWYRRVMGKEIKFLLHFVKESKQDESGMPNNRFLAERTGGTYSTLKVQPAELEDSGVYFCASGQYLRAGGNEKLFFGSGTQLSVL.

This clonotype was seen ten or more times. The chain combines TRBV20-1 with TRBJ1-3; weak D call: TRBD1 (5 bases). The CDR3 runs 14 residues. The ends were cut back, 6 bases at V and 0 bases at J, with 12 bases in the middle. Germline CDR1 and CDR2: DFQATT and SNEGSKA (reference sequence). CDR3 nucleotide sequence: TGCAGTGCCCAGCGACAGAGCTCTGGAAACACCATATATTTT. Translation gives CSAQRQSSGNTIYF.

The V gene is TRBV20-1, the J gene TRBJ1-2, with unresolved D. V was shortened by 8 bases and J by 4 bases, with 17 bases between the two germline ends. This CDR3 contains 13 residues. Looked up from germline, CDR1 is DFQATT and CDR2 is SNEGSKA (reference sequence). CDR3 in DNA: TGCAGTTATCAACCACAAGACTTCTATGGCTACACCTTC. Translating gives CSYQPQDFYGYTF.

This clonotype was detected many times. The CDR3 DNA reads TGTGCCAGCAGCCTATTGGGGGACGGGGATCCCCAGAACACTGAAGCTTTCTTT. Protein: CASSLLGDGDPQNTEAFF. The chain uses TRBV4-2 and TRBJ1-1, with D maybe TRBD1 (5 bases). The CDR3 has 18 residues. Trimming cost V 4 bases and J 1 base, with 22 bases left between them. Looked up from germline, CDR1 is LGHNA and CDR2 is YNFKEQ.

This clonotype was recorded at least ten times. The rearrangement joins TRBV2 to TRBJ1-2, with 9 nucleotides matching TRBD1. CDR1 SNHLY and CDR2 FYNNEI come from the germline V gene. J gave up 8 bases and V 8 bases, and 12 bases lay outside the gene matches. This CDR3 comprises 14 residues. The CDR3 sequence: CASRLTGGAGGYTF. The CDR3 nucleotides read TGTGCCAGCCGATTGACAGGGGGAGCGGGAGGCTACACCTTC.

In this sample, this clonotype turned up many times. The chain employs TRBV11-3 and TRBJ2-1, with 11 positions matching TRBD2. The germline V gene has CDR1 SGHNT and CDR2 YENEEA. The CDR3 is 15 residues long. J lost 4 bases, V lost 1 base, and 0 bases had no gene match. CDR3 in DNA: TGTGCCAGCAGCTTAGGACTAGCGGGGTACAATGAGCAGTTCTTC. Translating gives CASSLGLAGYNEQFF.